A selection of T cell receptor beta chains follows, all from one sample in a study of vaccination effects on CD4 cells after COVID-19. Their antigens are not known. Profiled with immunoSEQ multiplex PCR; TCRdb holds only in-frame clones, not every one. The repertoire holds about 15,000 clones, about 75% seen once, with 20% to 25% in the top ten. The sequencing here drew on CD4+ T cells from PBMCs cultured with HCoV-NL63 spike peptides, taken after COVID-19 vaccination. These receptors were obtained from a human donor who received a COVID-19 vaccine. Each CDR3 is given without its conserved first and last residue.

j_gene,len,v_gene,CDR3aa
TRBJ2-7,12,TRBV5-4,ASSLVSTGDEQY
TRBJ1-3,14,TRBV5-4,ASSLEGVPAGNTIY
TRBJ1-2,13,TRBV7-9,ASSLGGDISYGYT
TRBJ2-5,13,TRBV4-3,ASSHRLGPQETQY
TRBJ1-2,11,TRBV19,ASSDTHNYGYT
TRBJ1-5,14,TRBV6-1,ASSEVGGAAQQPQH
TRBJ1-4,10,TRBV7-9,ASSSGPEKLF
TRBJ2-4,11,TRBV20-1,SASKGGKNIQY
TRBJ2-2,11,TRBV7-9,ASSLENTGELF
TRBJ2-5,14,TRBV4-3,ASSAGAQITRETQY
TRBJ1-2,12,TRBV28,ASSLTGGSYGYT
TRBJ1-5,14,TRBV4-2,ASSPVGSYSNQPQH
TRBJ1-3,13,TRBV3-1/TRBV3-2,ASSPQGARGNTIY
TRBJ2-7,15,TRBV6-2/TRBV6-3,ASSTLGRGTSSYEQY
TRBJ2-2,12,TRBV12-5,ASGSQGDAGELF
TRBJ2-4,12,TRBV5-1,ASSRQGAGNIQY
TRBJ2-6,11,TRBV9,ASSAGYPNVLT
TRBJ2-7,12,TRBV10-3,AISVRTGEYEQY
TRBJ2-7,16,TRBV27,ASSFGGGTGGRTYEQY
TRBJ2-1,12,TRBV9,ASSSRDSTNEQF
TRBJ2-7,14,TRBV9,ASSDSLAATTYEQY
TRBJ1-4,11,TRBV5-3,ARSLVPNEKLF